This is a list of T cell receptor beta chains from one sample in a study of identifying expanded T cells in peripheral blood. Produced via immunoSEQ multiplex PCR; TCRdb's table is partial and in-frame only. The sample has around 63,000 clones, 80% to 90% seen once. Sequenced sample: blood. The receptors stem from a person aged 18 to 75 in good health. CDR3s include the opening cysteine and the closing phenylalanine or tryptophan. Size is omitted from some rows. Given values are once, few, many or a class for expanded clones.

clone size,V gene,CDR3 length,J gene,CDR3 protein
-,TRBV2,13,TRBJ1-1,CASSQYRETEAFF
-,TRBV28,15,TRBJ1-1,CASSLVQGANTEAFF
-,TRBV4-1,12,TRBJ1-4,CASSQPQEKLFF
-,TRBV5-8,16,TRBJ1-3,CASSLWKGVSGNTIYF
-,TRBV11-2,17,TRBJ2-1,CASSLDSDWSSYNEQFF
-,TRBV7-3,15,TRBJ2-1,CASSLPGQGTHEQFF
-,TRBV7-9,17,TRBJ1-1,CASSARHTGRTNTEAFF
-,TRBV5-5,13,TRBJ2-7,CASSSARPYEQYF
-,TRBV6-5,12,TRBJ1-5,CAIGRGLQPQHF
-,TRBV10-3,12,TRBJ2-7,CAIRGQGGEQYF
-,TRBV5-6,15,TRBJ2-3,CASAGGLGRTDTQYF
-,TRBV4-1,15,TRBJ1-2,CASSQNSAANYGYTF
-,TRBV6-4,15,TRBJ2-1,CASSDDGGSYNEQFF
-,TRBV6-6,13,TRBJ2-5,CASTPSMQETQYF
-,TRBV19,15,TRBJ1-6,CASRELDRANSPLHF
once,TRBV11-2,15,TRBJ2-2,CASSPTGGNTGELFF
once,TRBV6-1,13,TRBJ1-1,CASILTGRTEAFF
-,TRBV28,16,TRBJ2-7,CASSSLPGQGPLEQYF
-,TRBV28,15,TRBJ1-4,CASSVQSHKGEKLFF
-,TRBV5-1,18,TRBJ2-1,CASSYTGTSGLRRNEQFF
-,TRBV28,14,TRBJ1-1,CASRNDRDGTEAFF
-,TRBV5-4,14,TRBJ1-2,CASSLVGMDYGYTF
-,TRBV7-9,14,TRBJ2-3,CASSSSPYRDTQYF
-,TRBV21-1,15,TRBJ2-3,CASSKGGATTDTQYF
-,TRBV27,13,TRBJ2-3,CASSKSGGFTQYF
-,TRBV10-3,15,TRBJ2-3,CAISESGQGTDTQYF
-,TRBV5-5,14,TRBJ1-1,CASRNRGLTGEAFF
-,TRBV7-9,14,TRBJ2-7,CASSLLASGYEQYF
-,TRBV30,14,TRBJ2-1,CAFQDRGLYNEQFF
-,TRBV27,16,TRBJ2-1,CASSLNGQGYYNEQFF
-,TRBV23-1,16,TRBJ1-4,CASGQCGPSTNEKLFF
-,TRBV28,15,TRBJ2-7,CASSSGGGLAYEQYF
-,TRBV2,12,TRBJ1-2,CASSEGDYGYTF
-,TRBV19,14,TRBJ2-3,CASTRGQTTDTQYF
-,TRBV7-2,15,TRBJ2-2,CASSPSGSGFWELFF
-,TRBV6-1,13,TRBJ1-2,CASSGQENYGYTF
-,TRBV9,15,TRBJ2-5,CASSVYGAYQETQYF
few,TRBV28,15,TRBJ2-3,CASSLRGGGPDTQYF
-,TRBV28,11,TRBJ2-7,CASSLGYKQYF
-,TRBV28,15,TRBJ1-2,CASSLEESSNYGYTF
once,TRBV6-5,15,TRBJ1-4,CASSSTGTLREKLFF
-,TRBV4-2,17,TRBJ2-3,CASSQDLPGSRTDTQYF
-,TRBV5-6,16,TRBJ1-3,CASSFGGRSSGNTIYF
-,TRBV27,14,TRBJ1-2,CASSWRQGNYGYTF
-,TRBV5-4,13,TRBJ2-5,CASMLGGQETQYF
-,TRBV28,14,TRBJ2-7,CASTSSDTLGVQYF
-,TRBV2,18,TRBJ2-5,CASSVGTSGGAGIETQYF
-,TRBV29-1,14,TRBJ2-2,CSVDLGGSAGELFF
-,TRBV30,14,TRBJ1-5,CAWAKGRRNQPQHF